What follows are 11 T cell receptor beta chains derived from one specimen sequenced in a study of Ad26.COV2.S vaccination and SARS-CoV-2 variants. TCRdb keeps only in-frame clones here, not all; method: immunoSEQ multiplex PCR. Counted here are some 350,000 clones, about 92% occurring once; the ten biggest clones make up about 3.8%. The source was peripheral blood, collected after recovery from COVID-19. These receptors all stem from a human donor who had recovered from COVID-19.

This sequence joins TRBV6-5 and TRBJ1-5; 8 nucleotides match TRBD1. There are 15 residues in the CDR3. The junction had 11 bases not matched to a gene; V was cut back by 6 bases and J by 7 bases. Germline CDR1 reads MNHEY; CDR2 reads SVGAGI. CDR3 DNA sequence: TGTGCCAGCAGGGCCCTAGACAGGGGTGGCCAGCCCCAGCATTTT. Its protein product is CASRALDRGGQPQHF.

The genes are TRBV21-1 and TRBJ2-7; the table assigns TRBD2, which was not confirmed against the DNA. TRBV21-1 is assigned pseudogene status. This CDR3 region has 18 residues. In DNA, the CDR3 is TGTGCCAGCAGCAAAGAAATCCACGGCGGAGGGGTCACCTACGAGCAGTACTTC. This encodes CASSKEIHGGGVTYEQYF.

The CDR3 DNA is TGCAGCGTTGGGGCGAGCGGGGGGTACCAAGAGACCCAGTACTTC. Amino acid sequence: CSVGASGGYQETQYF. The J gene is TRBJ2-5, the V gene TRBV29-1; 9 positions agree with TRBD2. This CDR3 is built from 15 residues. Germline V gene data show CDR1 as SQVTM and CDR2 as ANQGSEA. V lost 4 bases, J lost 0 bases, and 6 bases stayed unmatched.

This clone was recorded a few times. This CDR3 is CASSQGVDQPQHF. Written as DNA, the CDR3 is TGTGCCAGCAGTCAGGGGGTGGATCAGCCCCAGCATTTT. This chain joins TRBV16 and TRBJ1-5; 7 bases agree with TRBD1. V shed 6 bases, J shed 5 bases, and the junction held 4 bases outside the gene matches. This CDR3 spans 13 amino acids. The germline gives CDR1 KGHSY, CDR2 FQNENV.

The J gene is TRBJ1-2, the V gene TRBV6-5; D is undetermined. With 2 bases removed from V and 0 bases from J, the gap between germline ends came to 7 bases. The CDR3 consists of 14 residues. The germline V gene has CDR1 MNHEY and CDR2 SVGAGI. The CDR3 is CASSYGEANYGYTF. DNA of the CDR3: TGTGCCAGCAGTTACGGGGAAGCTAACTATGGCTACACCTTC.

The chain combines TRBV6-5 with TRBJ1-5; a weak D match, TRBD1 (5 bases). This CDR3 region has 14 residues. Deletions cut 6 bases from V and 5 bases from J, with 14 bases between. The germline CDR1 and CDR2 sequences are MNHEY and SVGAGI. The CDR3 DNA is TGTGCCAGCAGCACCCAGAAGGGGCATCAGCCCCAGCATTTT. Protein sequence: CASSTQKGHQPQHF.

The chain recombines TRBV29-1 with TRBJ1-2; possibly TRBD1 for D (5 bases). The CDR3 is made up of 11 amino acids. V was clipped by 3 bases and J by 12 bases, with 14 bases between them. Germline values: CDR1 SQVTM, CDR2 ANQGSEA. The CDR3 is CSVDEFRGNTF. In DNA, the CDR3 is TGCAGCGTTGACGAATTTAGGGGTAACACCTTC.

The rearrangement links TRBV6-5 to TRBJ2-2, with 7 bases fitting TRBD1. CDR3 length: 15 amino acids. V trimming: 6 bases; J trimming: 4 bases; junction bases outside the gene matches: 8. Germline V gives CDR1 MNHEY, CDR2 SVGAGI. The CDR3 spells CASRERGLATGELFF. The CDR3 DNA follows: TGTGCCAGCAGGGAGAGGGGGCTTGCCACCGGGGAGCTGTTTTTT.

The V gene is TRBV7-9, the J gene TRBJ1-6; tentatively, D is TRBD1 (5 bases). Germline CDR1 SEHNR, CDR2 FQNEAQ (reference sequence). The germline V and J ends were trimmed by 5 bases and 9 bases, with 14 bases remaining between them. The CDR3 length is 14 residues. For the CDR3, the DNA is TGTGCCAGCAGCCCGTGGGAGGGGCGTTCACCCCTCCACTTT. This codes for CASSPWEGRSPLHF.

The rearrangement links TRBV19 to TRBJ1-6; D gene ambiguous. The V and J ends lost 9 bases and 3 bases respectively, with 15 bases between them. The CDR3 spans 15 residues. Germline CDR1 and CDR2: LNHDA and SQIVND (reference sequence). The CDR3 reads CASKSRASYNSPLHF. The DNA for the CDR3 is TGTGCCAGCAAGAGTAGGGCCAGCTATAATTCACCCCTCCACTTT.

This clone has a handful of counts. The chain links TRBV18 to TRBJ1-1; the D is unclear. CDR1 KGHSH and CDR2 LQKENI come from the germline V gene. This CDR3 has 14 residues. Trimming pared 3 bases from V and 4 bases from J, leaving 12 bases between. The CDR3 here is CASSPLVSSTEAFF. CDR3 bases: TGTGCCAGCTCACCTCTCGTATCGAGCACTGAAGCTTTCTTT.